Following are 3 T cell receptor beta chains from one sample sequenced in a study of T-cell memory formation after mild COVID-19. Using its own MiXCR run on the 5' RACE reads, TCRdb lists one record per CDR3 protein. The repertoire holds about 470,000 distinct CDR3 sequences, with around a sixth as singletons. The sample consisted of PBMCs or a T cell subset sorted from them (not recorded which). The receptors come from an adult woman who had mild COVID-19 (a few samples of this study predate the infection). Cell type and time point are not known.

This clonotype was detected only a few times. The rearrangement links TRBV30 to TRBJ2-2; 12 bases are a match to TRBD2. Germline CDR1 reads GTSNPN; CDR2 reads SVGIG (reference sequence). The CDR3 runs to 15 residues. V was pared by 8 bases and J by 6 bases, with 10 bases of the junction left unmatched. The DNA of the CDR3 is TGTGCCGGAAGACTAGCGGGAGTTAGAGCCGGGGAGCTGTTTTTT. Its translation: CAGRLAGVRAGELFF.

A remark on this clonotype: Being one base from a much bigger clone, this may be a read error. This rearrangement joins TRBV6-1 to TRBJ2-3; 12 positions match TRBD2. Germline CDR1 and CDR2: MNHNS and SASEGT. The CDR3 has 14 amino acids. Here the CDR3 reads CASSGLAGADTEYF. CDR3 sequence (DNA): TGTGCCAGCAGTGGACTAGCGGGAGCAGATACGGAGTATTTT.

In this sample, this clonotype turned up a few times. The chain combines TRBV27 with TRBJ2-7; possibly TRBD1 for D (6 bases). Germline V CDR1 and CDR2: MNHEY, SMNVEV (reference sequence). Deletions cut 5 bases from V and 3 bases from J, with 14 bases between. The CDR3 covers 14 residues. This chain's CDR3 is CASSEQGRFYEQYF. CDR3 sequence (DNA): TGTGCCAGCAGTGAACAGGGACGGTTCTACGAGCAGTACTTC.